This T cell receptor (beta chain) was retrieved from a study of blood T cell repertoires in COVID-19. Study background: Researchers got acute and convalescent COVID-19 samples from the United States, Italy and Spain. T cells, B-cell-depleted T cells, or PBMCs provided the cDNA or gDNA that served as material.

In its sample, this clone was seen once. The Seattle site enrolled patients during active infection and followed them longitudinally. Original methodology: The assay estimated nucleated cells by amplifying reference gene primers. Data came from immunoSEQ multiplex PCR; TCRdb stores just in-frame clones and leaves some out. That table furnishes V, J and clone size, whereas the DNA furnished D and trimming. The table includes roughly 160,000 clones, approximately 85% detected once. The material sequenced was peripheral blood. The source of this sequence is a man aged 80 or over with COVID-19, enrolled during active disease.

The CDR3 DNA reads as TGTGCCAGCAGCCTACGGACTACCCGAGGTGAAAAACTGTTTTTT. Translated, it gives CASSLRTTRGEKLFF. The chain uses TRBV5-4 and TRBJ1-4; D unresolved. The V end lost 4 bases, the J end lost 7 bases, and 17 bases lay between the germline ends. The CDR3 has 15 amino acids. Germline V gene lookup returns CDR1 SGHNT and CDR2 YYREEE (reference sequence).